These 25 T cell receptor beta chains were sequenced from one sample in a study of cytomegalovirus exposure and HLA in healthy donors. The PCR had 60 Vbeta and 13 Jbeta primers. TCRdb's copy holds only in-frame clones and misses some; the assay was immunoSEQ multiplex PCR. Found here are roughly 54,000 clones, 82% of them singletons; the top ten hold 2.9%. Sequencing input: PBMCs. The receptors shown here come from a man in his forties or fifties in good health and CMV-seronegative.

The V call is TRBV4-1, the J call TRBJ2-1; 7 bases are shared with TRBD2. V trimming: 4 bases; J trimming: 6 bases; junction bases outside the gene matches: 6. Looked up from germline, CDR1 is MGHRA and CDR2 is YSYEKL. The CDR3 contains 14 residues. CDR3 loop: CASSPTGGFNEQFF. The CDR3 nucleotides are TGCGCCAGCAGCCCAACCGGGGGGTTCAATGAGCAGTTCTTC.

The chain employs TRBV5-1 and TRBJ2-3, with D perhaps TRBD1 (5 bases). V was clipped by 0 bases and J by 4 bases, with 12 bases between them. CDR3 length equals 15 residues. Germline assignment: CDR1 SGHRS and CDR2 YFSETQ. The CDR3 sequence is CASSLAGTGPDTQYF. CDR3 DNA: TGCGCCAGCAGCTTGGCAGGTACAGGCCCAGATACGCAGTATTTT.

CDR3 loop: CASSLKTGGAWQAFF. CDR3 coding DNA: TGTGCCAGCAGCTTAAAAACAGGGGGCGCTTGGCAAGCTTTCTTT. This chain joins TRBV5-6 and TRBJ1-1; 9 bases map to TRBD1. This CDR3 has 15 amino acids. The J segment lost 9 bases and the V segment lost 2 bases, leaving 11 bases of the junction unmatched. Germline values: CDR1 SGHDT, CDR2 YYEEEE. Complete variable domain (other parts from reference TRBV5-6 and TRBJ1-1): DAGVTQSPTHLIKTRGQQVTLRCSPKSGHDTVSWYQQALGQGPQFIFQYYEEEERQRGNFPDRFSGHQFPNYSSELNVNALLLGDSALYLCASSLKTGGAWQAFFGQGTRLTVV.

The chain recombines TRBV6-5 with TRBJ1-1, with a tentative D call TRBD1 (5 bases). CDR1 is MNHEY, CDR2 SVGAGI, per germline. Trimming pared 8 bases from V and 6 bases from J, leaving 16 bases between. The CDR3 consists of 13 residues. For the CDR3, the DNA is TGTGCCAGCCGGGGGGGAGGGATCGCTGAAGCTTTCTTT. This translates into CASRGGGIAEAFF.

J is TRBJ2-1 and V is TRBV19, with a tentative D call TRBD2 (5 bases). The V end was cut by 7 bases, the J end by 1 base, with 14 bases between. The CDR3 runs 15 residues. Germline V CDR1 and CDR2: LNHDA, SQIVND (reference sequence). The DNA of the CDR3 is TGTGCCAGTAACACTGGCGGAGGTTCCTACAATGAGCAGTTCTTC. Amino acids: CASNTGGGSYNEQFF.

The chain recombines TRBV5-4 with TRBJ1-2; D might be TRBD1 (6 bases). With 6 bases removed from V and 7 bases from J, the gap between germline ends came to 19 bases. CDR3 length: 14 residues. CDR1 and CDR2 from the germline V gene are SGHNT and YYREEE (reference sequence). CDR3 sequence: CASKGGSGTIGYTF. CDR3 nucleotide sequence: TGTGCCAGCAAAGGGGGATCCGGTACTATTGGCTACACCTTC.

CDR3 sequence: CAIRPREGAYGYTF. The CDR3, as DNA: TGTGCCATCAGACCCCGGGAGGGGGCGTATGGCTACACCTTC. The chain couples TRBV10-3 to TRBJ1-2; TRBD1 aligns across 7 bases. Germline V gene lookup returns CDR1 ENHRY and CDR2 SYGVKD. The CDR3 totals 14 residues. The trim removed 6 bases at V and 5 bases at J, leaving 9 bases unmatched.

The CDR3 spells CASSLDGTSWETQYF. CDR3 DNA: TGTGCCAGCAGCTTAGATGGGACTAGTTGGGAGACCCAGTACTTC. This chain links TRBV7-6 with TRBJ2-5; 8 bases line up with TRBD2. V dropped 1 base and J dropped 5; count of bases not matched to a gene: 6. CDR3 length: 15 residues. Germline CDR1 reads SGHVS; CDR2 reads FNYEAQ.

V is TRBV19 and J is TRBJ2-3, with 9 positions matching TRBD2. The CDR3 sequence is 15 residues long. J was trimmed by 0 bases and V by 6 bases; bases with no gene match: 4. The germline V gene has CDR1 LNHDA and CDR2 SQIVND (reference sequence). The CDR3 nucleotides read TGTGCCAGTAGCAGACTAGCGGTGAGCACAGATACGCAGTATTTT. Protein sequence: CASSRLAVSTDTQYF. The full variable domain, completed using reference TRBV19 and TRBJ2-3, is DGGITQSPKYLFRKEGQNVTLSCEQNLNHDAMYWYRQDPGQGLRLIYYSQIVNDFQKGDIAEGYSVSREKKESFPLTVTSAQKNPTAFYLCASSRLAVSTDTQYFGPGTRLTVL.

This sequence joins TRBV5-6 and TRBJ2-4; 8 bases align to TRBD1. The V gene's germline CDR1 is SGHDT and CDR2 YYEEEE. The V gene end was trimmed by 5 bases and the J gene end by 3 bases; junction bases not matched to a gene: 7. CDR3 length equals 15 residues. CDR3 protein: CASSIPGTGKNIQYF. In DNA, the CDR3 is TGTGCCAGCAGTATTCCCGGGACAGGCAAAAACATTCAGTACTTC.

The rearrangement uses TRBV4-1 and TRBJ1-1; D is possibly TRBD1 (5 bases). This CDR3 is 16 amino acids long. CDR1 is MGHRA, CDR2 YSYEKL, per germline. V lost 3 bases and J 0 bases, leaving 14 bases between the germline ends. CDR3 region: CASSHSVGGLNTEAFF. The CDR3 bases are TGCGCCAGCAGCCACTCCGTGGGGGGGTTGAACACTGAAGCTTTCTTT.

In its sample, this clone was seen a few times. The chain carries TRBV6-5 and TRBJ1-2; 10 nucleotides agree with TRBD1. This CDR3 comprises 16 residues. In germline, CDR1 is MNHEY, CDR2 SVGAGI. With V trimmed by 4 bases and J by 7 bases, 12 bases remained unmatched. CDR3 coding DNA: TGTGCCAGCAGTTTCTCCGGGACAGGGGATTTCGGTGGCTACACCTTC. Translating it yields CASSFSGTGDFGGYTF.

The V and J genes are TRBV10-1 and TRBJ2-3, with D maybe TRBD2 (6 bases). V gave up 4 bases and J gave up 4 bases, with 21 bases separating them. Looked up from germline, CDR1 is WNHNN and CDR2 is SYGVQD (reference sequence). The CDR3 consists of 17 residues. The CDR3 here is CASSGAPTSLSADTQYF. CDR3 in DNA: TGCGCCAGCAGTGGGGCTCCGACTAGTCTTTCCGCAGATACGCAGTATTTT.

The chain joins TRBV2 to TRBJ1-5; a weak D match, TRBD1 (5 bases). This CDR3 is 15 amino acids long. Germline CDR1 is SNHLY and CDR2 is FYNNEI. Deletions cut 3 bases from V and 3 bases from J, with 12 bases between. CDR3 protein: CASSEPGGANQPQHF. In nucleotides, the CDR3 is TGTGCCAGCAGTGAGCCGGGAGGGGCCAATCAGCCCCAGCATTTT. The full variable domain, rest sourced from reference TRBV2 and TRBJ1-5, is EPEVTQTPSHQVTQMGQEVILRCVPISNHLYFYWYRQILGQKVEFLVSFYNNEISEKSEIFDDQFSVERPDGSNFTLKIRSTKLEDSAMYFCASSEPGGANQPQHFGDGTRLSIL.

This chain links TRBV6-5 with TRBJ1-2, with D perhaps matching TRBD1 (6 bases). This CDR3 spans 14 amino acids. Per germline, CDR1 MNHEY and CDR2 SVGAGI. Trimming removed 7 bases from V and 5 bases from J, with 17 bases in between. The CDR3 DNA is TGTGCCAGCATAAAAAGCAGGGGCCGATATGGCTACACCTTC. Amino acid sequence: CASIKSRGRYGYTF.

CDR3 in DNA: TGTGCCAGCTCTCCTTGGACAGGACAAGGGCTAGTCAAAAACATTCAGTACTTC. Translated: CASSPWTGQGLVKNIQYF. The V gene is TRBV18, the J gene TRBJ2-4; 7 nucleotides agree with TRBD1. CDR3 length equals 18 residues. Germline V gives CDR1 KGHSH, CDR2 LQKENI. Trimming removed 6 bases from V and 3 bases from J; junction bases left unmatched: 17.

This clone came up once. V gene TRBV27 combines with J gene TRBJ1-1, with TRBD1 identical over 8 bases. CDR1 and CDR2 (germline): MNHEY, SMNVEV (reference sequence). The V gene end was trimmed by 4 bases and the J gene end by 8 bases; junction bases not matched to a gene: 6. This CDR3 has 13 residues. The CDR3 region is CASSSGGNREAFF. The CDR3 nucleotides read TGTGCCAGCAGTTCAGGGGGCAATAGGGAAGCTTTCTTT.

The chain links TRBV6-5 to TRBJ1-6; the D gene is possibly TRBD1 (6 bases). The ends were cut back, 10 bases at V and 11 bases at J, with 15 bases in the middle. This CDR3 is built from 12 residues. The germline V gene has CDR1 MNHEY and CDR2 SVGAGI. The CDR3: CATRRGEAPLHF. The CDR3 DNA sequence: TGTGCCACACGCAGGGGAGAAGCACCCCTCCACTTT.

This rearrangement joins TRBV6-5 to TRBJ1-2, with D maybe TRBD1 (5 bases). The V gene's germline CDR1 is MNHEY and CDR2 SVGAGI. CDR3 length: 11 amino acids. Trimming removed 7 bases from V and 5 bases from J, with 8 bases in between. The CDR3: CASKEGYGYTF. DNA for the CDR3: TGTGCCAGCAAGGAGGGGTATGGCTACACCTTC.

V gene TRBV5-1 combines with J gene TRBJ2-3, with D possibly TRBD2 on 5 matching bases. With 3 bases removed from V and 2 bases from J, the gap between germline ends came to 13 bases. CDR1 and CDR2 from the germline V gene are SGHRS and YFSETQ. This CDR3 is 15 amino acids long. CDR3 amino acids: CASSSPLGATDTQYF. CDR3 nucleotides: TGCGCCAGCAGCTCTCCACTAGGCGCCACAGATACGCAGTATTTT.

This chain connects TRBV6-1 to TRBJ2-3, with D perhaps matching TRBD2 (5 bases). V gave up 6 bases and J gave up 2 bases, with 15 bases separating them. The CDR3 has 15 amino acids. Germline assignment: CDR1 MNHNS and CDR2 SASEGT. The CDR3 loop reads CASSARGRITDTQYF. The CDR3 DNA is TGTGCCAGCAGCGCTAGAGGGCGCATCACAGATACGCAGTATTTT.

This clone was detected only once. The J gene is TRBJ2-2, the V gene TRBV14, with 9 bases aligning to TRBD1. This CDR3 region has 16 residues. Trimming at V came to 4 bases and at J to 5 bases, leaving 8 bases not matched to a gene. Per germline, CDR1 SGHDN and CDR2 FVKESK. The CDR3 DNA is TGTGCCAGCAGCCCTCCGGGACAGGGTGGAACCGGGGAGCTGTTTTTT. This sequence encodes CASSPPGQGGTGELFF.

The chain recombines TRBV5-8 with TRBJ1-4, with D uncertain. This CDR3 spans 15 amino acids. Trimming took 4 bases from V and 7 from J, leaving 17 bases between them. Germline assignment: CDR1 SGHTS and CDR2 YDEGEE. CDR3 sequence reads: CASSLALWGGEKLFF. CDR3 coding DNA: TGTGCCAGCAGCCTGGCCCTTTGGGGAGGTGAAAAACTGTTTTTT.

J is TRBJ2-5 and V is TRBV5-1; 8 positions match TRBD2. The V gene end was trimmed by 0 bases and the J gene end by 9 bases; junction bases not matched to a gene: 13. Germline-derived CDR1 and CDR2 are SGHRS and YFSETQ. The CDR3 runs to 16 residues. The chain's CDR3 is CASSLVERGPGDPQYF. In DNA, the CDR3 is TGCGCCAGCAGCTTGGTCGAGCGGGGGCCCGGGGATCCCCAGTACTTC.

This clone was observed a few times. V usage is TRBV11-2 and J usage is TRBJ2-1, with D perhaps TRBD1 (5 bases). The V and J ends lost 1 base and 2 bases respectively, with 12 bases between them. Germline V lookup: CDR1 SGHAT, CDR2 FQNNGV. CDR3 length equals 16 residues. CDR3 residues: CASSLGQGFPYNEQFF. The DNA for the CDR3 is TGTGCCAGCAGCTTAGGTCAGGGCTTCCCCTACAATGAGCAGTTCTTC.